This TCR beta chain was recovered during a study of CD8 T cells in Susac syndrome. Trimming took 3 bases from V and 3 from J, leaving 12 bases between them. This CDR3 contains 14 residues. Germline V gene data show CDR1 as MGHRA and CDR2 as YSYEKL. This clonotype was detected once. When the RNA was reverse transcribed, random hexamers were used with an input of roughly 0.5 to 1 ug. TCRdb re-derived calls from the immunoSEQ multiplex PCR reads in MiXCR, one entry per CDR3 protein. The sample holds 100,000 to 150,000 distinct CDR3 sequences, about 95% seen once. CD8+ and CD4+ T cells from blood underwent TCR beta sequencing. It was negative isolation that provided the CD8+ and CD4+ T cells, whereas TEMRA cells were enriched by FACS.

Sequenced material: CD8+ T cells from PBMCs. The receptor's source is a human donor with Susac syndrome. The chain is built from TRBV4-1 and TRBJ2-7; perhaps TRBD1 as D (6 bases). CDR3 nucleotide sequence: TGCGCCAGCAGCCAGGGACAACAACTCTACGAGCAGTACTTC. It encodes CASSQGQQLYEQYF.